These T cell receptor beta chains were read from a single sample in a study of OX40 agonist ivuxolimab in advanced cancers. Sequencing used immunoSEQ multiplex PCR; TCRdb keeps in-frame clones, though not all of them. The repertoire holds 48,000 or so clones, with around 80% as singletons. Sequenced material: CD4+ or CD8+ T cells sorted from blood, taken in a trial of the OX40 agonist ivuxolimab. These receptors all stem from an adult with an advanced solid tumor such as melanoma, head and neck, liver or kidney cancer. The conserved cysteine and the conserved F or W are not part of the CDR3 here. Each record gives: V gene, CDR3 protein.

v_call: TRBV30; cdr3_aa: AWTTKSQLREGTQY
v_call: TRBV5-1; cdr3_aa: ASSLDLLQVGYT
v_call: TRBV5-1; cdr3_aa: ASSRGGETDTQY
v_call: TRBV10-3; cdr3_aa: AIRDRAYEQY
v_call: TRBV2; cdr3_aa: ASGDPGQSSTDTQY
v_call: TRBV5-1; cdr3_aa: ASSLGPASDEQY
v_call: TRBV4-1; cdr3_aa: ASSQVLAGVTDTQY
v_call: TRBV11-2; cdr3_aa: ASSLRAMNTEAF
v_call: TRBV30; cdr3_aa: AWMDTGELF
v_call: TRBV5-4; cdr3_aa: ASSFLLGRTEAF
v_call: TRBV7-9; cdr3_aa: ASSPPGLAGANNEQF
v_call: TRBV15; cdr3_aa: ATSSDLAGGRETQY
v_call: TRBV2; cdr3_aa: ASSFPQGANTEAF
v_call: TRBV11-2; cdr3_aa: ASSSGDTQY
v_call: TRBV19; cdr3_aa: ASSMGAWTEAF
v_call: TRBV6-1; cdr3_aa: ASRIAGSLQF